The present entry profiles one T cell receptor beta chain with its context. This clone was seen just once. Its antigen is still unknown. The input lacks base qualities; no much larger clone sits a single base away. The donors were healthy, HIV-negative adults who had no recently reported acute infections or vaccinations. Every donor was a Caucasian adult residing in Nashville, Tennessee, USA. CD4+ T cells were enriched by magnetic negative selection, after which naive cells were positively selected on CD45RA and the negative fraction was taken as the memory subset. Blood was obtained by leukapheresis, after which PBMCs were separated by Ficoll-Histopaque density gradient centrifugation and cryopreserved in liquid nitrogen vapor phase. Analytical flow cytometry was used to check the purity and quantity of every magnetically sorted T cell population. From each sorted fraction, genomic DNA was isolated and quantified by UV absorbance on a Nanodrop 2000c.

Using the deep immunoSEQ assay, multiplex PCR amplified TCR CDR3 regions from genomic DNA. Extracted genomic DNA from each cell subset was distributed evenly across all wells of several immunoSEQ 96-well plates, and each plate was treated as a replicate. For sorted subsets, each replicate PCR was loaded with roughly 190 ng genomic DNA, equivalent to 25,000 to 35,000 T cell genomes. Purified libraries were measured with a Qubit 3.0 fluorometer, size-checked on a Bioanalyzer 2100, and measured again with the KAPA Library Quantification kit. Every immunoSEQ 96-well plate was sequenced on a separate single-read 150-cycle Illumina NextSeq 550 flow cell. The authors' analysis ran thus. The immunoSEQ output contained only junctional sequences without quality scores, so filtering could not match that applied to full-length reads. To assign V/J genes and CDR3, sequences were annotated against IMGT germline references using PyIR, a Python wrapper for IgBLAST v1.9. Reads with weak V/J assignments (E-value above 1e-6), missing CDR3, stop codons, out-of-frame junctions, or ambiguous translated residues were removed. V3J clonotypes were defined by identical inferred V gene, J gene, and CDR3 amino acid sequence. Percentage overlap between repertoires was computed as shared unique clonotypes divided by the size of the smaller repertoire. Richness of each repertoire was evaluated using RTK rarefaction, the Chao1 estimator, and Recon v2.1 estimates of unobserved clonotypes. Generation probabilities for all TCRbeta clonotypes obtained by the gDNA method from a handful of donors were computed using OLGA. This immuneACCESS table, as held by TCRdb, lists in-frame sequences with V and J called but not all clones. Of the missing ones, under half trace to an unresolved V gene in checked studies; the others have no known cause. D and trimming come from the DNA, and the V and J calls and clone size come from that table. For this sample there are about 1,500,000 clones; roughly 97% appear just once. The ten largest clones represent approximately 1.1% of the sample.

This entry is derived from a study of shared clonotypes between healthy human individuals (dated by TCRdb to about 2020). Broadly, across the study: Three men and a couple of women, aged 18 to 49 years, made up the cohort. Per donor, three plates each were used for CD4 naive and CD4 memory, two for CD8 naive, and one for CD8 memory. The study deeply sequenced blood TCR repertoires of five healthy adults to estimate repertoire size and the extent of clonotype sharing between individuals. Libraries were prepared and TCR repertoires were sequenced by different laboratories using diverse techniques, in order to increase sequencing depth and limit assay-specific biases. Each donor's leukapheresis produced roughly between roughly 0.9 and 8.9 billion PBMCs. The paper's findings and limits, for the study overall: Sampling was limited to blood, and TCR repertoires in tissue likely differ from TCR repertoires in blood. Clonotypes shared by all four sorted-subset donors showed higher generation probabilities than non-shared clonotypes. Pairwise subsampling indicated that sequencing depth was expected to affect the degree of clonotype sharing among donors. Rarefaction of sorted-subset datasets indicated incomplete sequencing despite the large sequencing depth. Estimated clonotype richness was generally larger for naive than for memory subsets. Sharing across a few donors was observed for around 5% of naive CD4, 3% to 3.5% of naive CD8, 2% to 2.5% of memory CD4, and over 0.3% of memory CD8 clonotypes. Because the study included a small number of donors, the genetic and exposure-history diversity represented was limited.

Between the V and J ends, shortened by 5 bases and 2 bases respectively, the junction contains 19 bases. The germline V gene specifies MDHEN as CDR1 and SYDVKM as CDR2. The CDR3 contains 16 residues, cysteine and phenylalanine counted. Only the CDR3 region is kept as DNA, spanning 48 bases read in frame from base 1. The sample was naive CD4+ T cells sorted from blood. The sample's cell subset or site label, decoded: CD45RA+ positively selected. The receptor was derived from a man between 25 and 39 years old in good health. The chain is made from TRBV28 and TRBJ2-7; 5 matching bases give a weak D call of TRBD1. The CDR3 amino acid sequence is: CASSPSGAEQAYEQYF. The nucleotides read TGTGCCAGCAGTCCCTCTGGGGCGGAGCAGGCCTACGAGCAGTACTTC.